The present entry profiles one TCR beta chain with its context. As yet, its antigen is unknown. Amplification targeted the TCR beta CDR3 regions, with RNA transcripts as the source material. An opening RT-PCR round employed HTBI primers and preceded a second-round multiplex PCR. TCRdb independently ran MiXCR on the multiplex PCR reads; one entry per CDR3 protein. The sample carries about 240,000 distinct CDR3 sequences, about 46% recorded once. Under 3 months in duration, the ophthalmopathy in affected donors had moderate-to-severe activity, CAS ≥3 and NOSPECS ≥4. This entry belongs to a study of Graves' ophthalmopathy and Graves' hyperthyroidism. General observations from the study: Stable hyperthyroidism and ophthalmopathy were told apart by a 13-signature model, which achieved approximately 87% sensitivity and roughly 80% specificity. Blood also carried most expanded thyroid clonotypes exceeding 0.001 frequency.

The CDR3 has 16 amino acids. V dropped 3 bases and J dropped 4 bases, with 16 bases sitting between them. Germline CDR1 and CDR2: LNHDA and SQIVND (reference sequence). V is TRBV19 and J is TRBJ1-5; D not resolved. The receptor's source is an adult man with Graves' ophthalmopathy. The sequenced material came from peripheral blood. CDR3 sequence reads: CASSILGGQVNQPQHF. The CDR3 region has the DNA TGTGCCAGTAGTATCCTAGGCGGGCAGGTTAATCAGCCCCAGCATTTT.